Listed below are T cell receptor beta chains from one sample, sequenced in a study of response to subunit inactivated influenza vaccine. From the RT-PCR reads, TCRdb called clonotypes with MiXCR, one entry per CDR3 protein. The repertoire holds roughly 650,000 distinct CDR3 sequences, with 11% to 15% as singletons. Sequenced here: PBMCs from blood, sampled 14 to 15 days before vaccination. These receptors all come from a man in his forties or fifties who received an inactivated influenza vaccine. Each CDR3 is given with its conserved first and last residue. D genes are given only for firm matches. Not all rows give a size; the values are once, few, many and, for expanded clones, a class.

cdr3_length j_call v_call clone_size d_call cdr3_nt cdr3_aa
15 TRBJ1-4 TRBV20-1 few . TGCAGTGCTATCATTCCCGGGACACTTTCTGAAAAACTGTTTTTT CSAIIPGTLSEKLFF
15 TRBJ2-1 TRBV7-8 few . TGTGCCAGCAGCAACCACCGGGACCGCTACAATGAGCAGTTCTTC CASSNHRDRYNEQFF
13 TRBJ2-7 TRBV5-1 . . TGCGCCAGCAGCGTTAACACAGGGAACGAGCAGTACTTC CASSVNTGNEQYF
16 TRBJ1-5 TRBV18 . TRBD1 TGTGCCAGCTCACCGGCTCCGGGACAGGGGTATTGGCCCCAGCATTTT CASSPAPGQGYWPQHF
15 TRBJ2-7 TRBV7-8 few TRBD2 TGTGCCAGCAGCTACCCGGGACTAGCTTCCTACGAGCAGTACTTC CASSYPGLASYEQYF
14 TRBJ1-1 TRBV7-9 . . TGTGCCAGCAGCATCGGACAGCAGAACACTGAAGCTTTCTTT CASSIGQQNTEAFF
14 TRBJ2-2 TRBV11-2 . . TGTGCCAGCAGCCCGGACGTGAACACCGGGGAGCTGTTTTTT CASSPDVNTGELFF
15 TRBJ2-5 TRBV5-4 few TRBD1 TGTGCCAGCAGCCCTGGACAGGGGGCCCAGGAGACCCAGTACTTC CASSPGQGAQETQYF
17 TRBJ2-3 TRBV5-1 many TRBD2 TGCGCCAGCAGCTGGACTAGCGGGGGTGCCCACACAGATACGCAGTATTTT CASSWTSGGAHTDTQYF
13 TRBJ2-1 TRBV20-1 few . TGCAGTGCTAGAGGGCCCGAGAGGGGCATACAGTTCTTC CSARGPERGIQFF
13 TRBJ2-5 TRBV2 few TRBD1 TGTGCCAGCAAAGACAGGGGAGGAGAGACCCAGTACTTC CASKDRGGETQYF
15 TRBJ2-5 TRBV27 . TRBD2 TGTGCCAGCAGAGCTAGCGGGATGGGAGGGGAGACCCAGTACTTC CASRASGMGGETQYF
14 TRBJ1-1 TRBV12-3/TRBV12-4 . . TGTGCCAGCAGTTTAGACGGGTGGGTCACTGAAGCTTTCTTT CASSLDGWVTEAFF
19 TRBJ2-4 TRBV6-2/TRBV6-3 few . TGTGCCAGCAACGGGGGCCCGGGACACCCGCTAATAGCCAAAAACATTCAGTACTTC CASNGGPGHPLIAKNIQYF
14 TRBJ2-7 TRBV5-1 many . TGCGCCAGCAGCTTGCAGGTTTCAAGCGACGAGCAGTACTTC CASSLQVSSDEQYF
14 TRBJ2-7 TRBV4-3 few . TGCGCCAGCAGCCAAGGGGTACAGTCCTACGAGCAGTACTTC CASSQGVQSYEQYF
12 TRBJ2-1 TRBV27 . TRBD2 TGTGCCAGCAGTTCCCCGGGCGGGAGGAAGTTCTTC CASSSPGGRKFF
15 TRBJ2-7 TRBV5-6 many . TGTGCCAGCAGCTTAAGGGCCTTATCGCGCTCCGAGCAGTACTTC CASSLRALSRSEQYF
14 TRBJ2-1 TRBV7-2 . TRBD2 TGTGCCAGCAGCCCCGGGACTAGCGGAGGTGCGCAGTTCTTC CASSPGTSGGAQFF
14 TRBJ2-5 TRBV5-6 . . TGTGCCAGCAGCCCTAGGACTAACCAAGAGACCCAGTACTTC CASSPRTNQETQYF
18 TRBJ2-3 TRBV7-7 . TRBD2 TGTGCCAGCAGCCCAGAGTTGAGGCTAGCGGGAGGTAGGAATACGCAGTATTTT CASSPELRLAGGRNTQYF
19 TRBJ1-4 TRBV4-3 few TRBD1 TGCGCCAGCAGCCCGACAAGGACAGGGGCCTTTGCAACTAATGAAAAACTGTTTTTT CASSPTRTGAFATNEKLFF
14 TRBJ2-7 TRBV12-3/TRBV12-4 many . TGTGCCAGCAGTTTAGGCGGAGGGTTCTACGAGCAGTACTTC CASSLGGGFYEQYF
14 TRBJ2-7 TRBV18 . TRBD1 TGTGCCAGCTCACCGGGACAGGGCAGCTGGGGGCAGTACTTC CASSPGQGSWGQYF
13 TRBJ1-2 TRBV10-3 . . TGTGCCATCAGTGCCCAAGTCCACCTCGGCTACACCTTC CAISAQVHLGYTF
11 TRBJ1-4 TRBV20-1 . . TGCAGTGCTATTAGGGGGGAAAAACTGTTTTTT CSAIRGEKLFF
15 TRBJ2-3 TRBV29-1 . . TGCAGCGTTGTTAACTGGGGGAGAATAACCGATACGCAGTATTTT CSVVNWGRITDTQYF
15 TRBJ2-3 TRBV7-9 . . TGTGCCAGCAGCCCTAAAGGAGGGCACACAGATACGCAGTATTTT CASSPKGGHTDTQYF
18 TRBJ2-2 TRBV23-1 few . TGCGCCAGCAGTCCCCCCTCTTCAGGTCTAGGGAACACCGGGGAGCTGTTTTTT CASSPPSSGLGNTGELFF
12 TRBJ2-5 TRBV20-1 . TRBD2 TGCAGTGCTCCAGCGGGGTTCGAGACCCAGTACTTC CSAPAGFETQYF
16 TRBJ2-1 TRBV4-3 few TRBD2 TGCGCCAGCAGCCAAGAGGCGGGCGGGAGGGGTAATGAGCAGTTCTTC CASSQEAGGRGNEQFF
16 TRBJ1-2 TRBV7-2 . . TGTGCCAGCAGCTTAGATGTTTTGGGGGGGACCTATGGCTACACCTTC CASSLDVLGGTYGYTF
15 TRBJ2-7 TRBV5-1 . TRBD1 TGCGCCAGCCAACCGGGGGGACAGGGGTACAACGAGCAGTACTTC CASQPGGQGYNEQYF
11 TRBJ1-2 TRBV12-3/TRBV12-4 many . TGTGCCAGCAGCCCCGATTCCGGCTACACCTTC CASSPDSGYTF
15 TRBJ2-1 TRBV24-1 . . TGTGCCACCAGTGACCTCGGGCTAGCTCACAATGAGCAGTTCTTC CATSDLGLAHNEQFF
14 TRBJ2-3 TRBV11-2 . . TGTGCCAGCAGCTATACAGTGGAGGCAGATACGCAGTATTTT CASSYTVEADTQYF
16 TRBJ2-1 TRBV6-5 few . TGTGCCAGCAGTTACTCTGGGCGTCCCTCCTACAATGAGCAGTTCTTC CASSYSGRPSYNEQFF
14 TRBJ2-7 TRBV27 many TRBD1 TGTGCCAGCAGCCTGGGACAGGGGACCTACGAGCAGTACTTC CASSLGQGTYEQYF
14 TRBJ1-1 TRBV12-3/TRBV12-4 few . TGTGCCAGCAGCCCCGGGGAACTGAACACTGAAGCTTTCTTT CASSPGELNTEAFF
12 TRBJ2-3 TRBV27 . . TGTGCCAGCAGTTGGGGCACAGATACGCAGTATTTT CASSWGTDTQYF
12 TRBJ1-3 TRBV12-3/TRBV12-4 few . TGTGCCAGCAGCGAACGGAGGAACACCATATATTTT CASSERRNTIYF
15 TRBJ2-7 TRBV12-3/TRBV12-4 many TRBD2 TGTGCCAGCAGTTTAGCCCTAGCGGGGGCCTACGAGCAGTACTTC CASSLALAGAYEQYF
17 TRBJ2-3 TRBV6-5 few . TGTGCCAGCAGTTACTCGGGGGCGGGGGACCGCACAGATACGCAGTATTTT CASSYSGAGDRTDTQYF
23 TRBJ2-3 TRBV13 . TRBD2 TGTGCCAGCAGCTTCAGGATCCCAAGACTAGCGGGAGGGGCATCCAGTAGCACAGATACGCAGTATTTT CASSFRIPRLAGGASSSTDTQYF
18 TRBJ2-3 TRBV11-1 once . TGTGCCAGCAGCTTAGAAAGGGCAACAGTCCCGGGCACAGATACGCAGTATTTT CASSLERATVPGTDTQYF
18 TRBJ2-3 TRBV4-2 . TRBD2 TGTGCCAGCAGCCCAAGACTAGCGGGAGGGCTTGGCACAGATACGCAGTATTTT CASSPRLAGGLGTDTQYF
11 TRBJ1-1 TRBV28 . . TGTGCCAGCATTCGTCCAGGAGAAGCTTTCTTT CASIRPGEAFF
13 TRBJ1-1 TRBV4-2 . . TGTGCCAGCAGCCAGAGGGGATGGACGGAAGCTTTCTTT CASSQRGWTEAFF
12 TRBJ1-2 TRBV16 . . TGTGCCAGCAGCCCCGACAGTGGCGGCTACACCTTC CASSPDSGGYTF
14 TRBJ2-1 TRBV28 . . TGTGCCAGCCGTCGGAGGAGCTCCTACAATGAGCAGTTCTTC CASRRRSSYNEQFF
13 TRBJ1-5 TRBV24-1 . . TGTGCCACCAGTGCAGGGGTGGCTCAGCCCCAGCATTTT CATSAGVAQPQHF
16 TRBJ2-3 TRBV3-1 . . TGTGCCAGCAGCCAAACCGGGACACGAAGCACAGATACGCAGTATTTT CASSQTGTRSTDTQYF
13 TRBJ1-6 TRBV5-1 few . TGCGCCAGCCGCCAGGGTTATAATTCACCCCTCCACTTT CASRQGYNSPLHF
13 TRBJ2-1 TRBV20-1 . . TGCAGTGCTAGAGATCGAGGACGGCTAGGGCAGTTCTTC CSARDRGRLGQFF
16 TRBJ2-1 TRBV6-2/TRBV6-3 many . TGTGCCAGCAGTTACATATTCGATCGCTCCTACAATGAGCAGTTCTTC CASSYIFDRSYNEQFF
15 TRBJ2-2 TRBV5-1 few . TGCGCCAGCACGGCAGGGGCAACGAACACCGGGGAGCTGTTTTTT CASTAGATNTGELFF
15 TRBJ2-3 TRBV20-1 . . TGCAGTGCTAGAGACAGGGTAGTAGGCACAGATACGCAGTATTTT CSARDRVVGTDTQYF